A selection of T cell receptor beta chains follows, all from one sample in a study of cytomegalovirus exposure and HLA in healthy donors. The assay was immunoSEQ multiplex PCR, and TCRdb's table has in-frame clones only and misses some. The repertoire holds 300,000 or so clones, roughly 81% seen once, with roughly 2% in the top ten. The sequencing sample was made of PBMCs. The source is a woman between 40 and 55 years old in good health and CMV-seropositive. Each CDR3 is given with its conserved first and last residue. The size field is filled for only some rows; it gives once, few, many or a size class.

>TRBJ2-1|.|TRBV7-8
CASSTPTSGAYNEQFF
>TRBJ2-1|.|TRBV6-1
CASSVPRDQFF
>TRBJ2-2|few|TRBV4-2
CASSQDPNTSGRDGELFF
>TRBJ2-2|.|TRBV5-1
CATGGLAGALNTGELFF
>TRBJ1-3|.|TRBV9
CASSEPGGGNTIYF
>TRBJ2-1|.|TRBV9
CASSLGLAGAEQFF
>TRBJ2-5|.|TRBV5-1
CASSPDRVEETQYF
>TRBJ1-2|.|TRBV7-2
CASSLGGYGYTF
>TRBJ2-5|few|TRBV6-6
CASSSIAGQGETQYF
>TRBJ2-7|.|TRBV6-5
CASSRAGGASYEQYF
>TRBJ2-1|.|TRBV7-2
CASSRDRGGDEQFF
>TRBJ2-7|.|TRBV27
CASSLVQNSYEQYF
>TRBJ2-1|.|TRBV30
CAWSVSSGSTEQFF
>TRBJ1-1|few|TRBV5-1
CASSLREGLVSEAFF
>TRBJ2-4|.|TRBV19
CASSIGGEGAIQYF
>TRBJ1-1|few|TRBV7-2
CASSPGGYTEAFF
>TRBJ2-7|few|TRBV7-2
CASSLSSGRWGEQYF